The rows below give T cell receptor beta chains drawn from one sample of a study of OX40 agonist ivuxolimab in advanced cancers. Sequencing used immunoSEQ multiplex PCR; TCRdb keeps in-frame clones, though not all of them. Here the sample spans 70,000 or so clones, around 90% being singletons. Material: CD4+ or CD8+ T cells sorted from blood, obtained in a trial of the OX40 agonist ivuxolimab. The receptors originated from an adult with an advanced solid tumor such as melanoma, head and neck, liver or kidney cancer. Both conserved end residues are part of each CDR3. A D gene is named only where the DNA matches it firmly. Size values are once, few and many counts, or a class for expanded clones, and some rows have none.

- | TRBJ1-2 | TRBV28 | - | CASIEQGFYDGYTF | TGTGCCAGCATCGAACAGGGATTTTACGATGGCTACACCTTC
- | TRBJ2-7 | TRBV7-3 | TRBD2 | CASSLRASGSYEQYF | TGTGCCAGCAGCTTAAGGGCTAGCGGGTCCTACGAGCAGTACTTC
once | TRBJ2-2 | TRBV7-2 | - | CASSFRDARDTGELFF | TGTGCCAGCAGCTTCCGGGACGCGCGGGACACCGGGGAGCTGTTTTTT
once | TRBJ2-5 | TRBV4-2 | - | CASSQDLRTQETQYF | TGTGCCAGCAGCCAAGATCTCCGGACTCAAGAGACCCAGTACTTC
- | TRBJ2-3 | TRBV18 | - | CASSPDTDTQYF | TGTGCCAGCTCACCAGACACAGATACGCAGTATTTT
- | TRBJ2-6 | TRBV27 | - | CASSLTSGANVLTF | TGTGCCAGCAGTTTAACGTCTGGGGCCAACGTCCTGACTTTC
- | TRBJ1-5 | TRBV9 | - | CASSVAGGSNQPQHF | TGTGCCAGCAGCGTGGCTGGGGGTAGCAATCAGCCCCAGCATTTT
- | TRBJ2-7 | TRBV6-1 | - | CASSEAYGQFPYEQYF | TGTGCCAGCAGTGAAGCTTACGGACAGTTCCCCTACGAGCAGTACTTC
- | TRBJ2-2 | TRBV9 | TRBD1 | CASSTTGGASAGELFF | TGTGCCAGCAGCACCACAGGGGGCGCATCTGCCGGGGAGCTGTTTTTT
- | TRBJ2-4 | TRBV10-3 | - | CAISETETNIQYF | TGTGCCATCAGTGAAACCGAAACAAACATTCAGTACTTC
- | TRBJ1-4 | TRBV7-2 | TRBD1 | CASKLRQGRQKLFF | TGTGCCAGCAAATTACGACAGGGGCGGCAAAAACTGTTTTTT
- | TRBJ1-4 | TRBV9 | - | CASSVVKGGPREKLFF | TGTGCCAGCAGCGTAGTAAAGGGGGGGCCCAGGGAAAAACTGTTTTTT
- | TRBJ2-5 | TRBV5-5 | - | CASSLGQFGETQYF | TGTGCCAGCAGCTTGGGACAGTTCGGAGAGACCCAGTACTTC
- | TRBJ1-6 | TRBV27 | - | CASSPGTDYNSPLHF | TGTGCCAGCAGCCCTGGGACGGACTATAATTCACCCCTCCACTTT
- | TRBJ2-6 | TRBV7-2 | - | CASSLIARPSGANVLTF | TGTGCCAGCAGCCTCATAGCGCGGCCCTCTGGGGCCAACGTCCTGACTTTC
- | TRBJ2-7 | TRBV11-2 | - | CASSPLTGYGTYEQYF | TGTGCCAGCAGCCCCCTAACAGGGTACGGGACCTACGAGCAGTACTTC
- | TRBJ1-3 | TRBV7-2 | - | CASSLAAGVAGNTIYF | TGTGCCAGCAGCTTAGCCGCAGGGGTGGCTGGAAACACCATATATTTT
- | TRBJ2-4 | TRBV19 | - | CASSTGGGTKNIQYF | TGTGCCAGTAGTACAGGGGGGGGAACCAAAAACATTCAGTACTTC
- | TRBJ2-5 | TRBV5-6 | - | CASSSISGVGSVETQYF | TGTGCCAGCAGCTCCATCTCTGGGGTCGGGAGCGTGGAGACCCAGTACTTC
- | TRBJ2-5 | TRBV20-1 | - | CSAKTQETQYF | TGCAGTGCTAAGACCCAAGAGACCCAGTACTTC
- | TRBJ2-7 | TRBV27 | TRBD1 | CASTPGQGLSEQYF | TGTGCCAGCACCCCGGGACAGGGACTCTCCGAGCAGTACTTC
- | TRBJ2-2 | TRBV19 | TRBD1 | CASSTGQGAVNTGELFF | TGTGCCAGTAGTACGGGACAGGGGGCGGTGAACACCGGGGAGCTGTTTTTT
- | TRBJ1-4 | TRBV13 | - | CASSFTGSPTNEKLFF | TGTGCCAGCAGTTTCACCGGGTCTCCAACTAATGAAAAACTGTTTTTT